A single sample gave rise to the 17 T cell receptor beta chains below, sequenced in a study of OX40 agonist ivuxolimab in advanced cancers. Generated by immunoSEQ multiplex PCR, the TCRdb table keeps only in-frame clones and is missing some. Found here are 35,000 or so clones, 76% of them singletons; the top ten hold roughly 25%. The material sequenced was CD4+ or CD8+ T cells sorted from blood, taken in a trial of the OX40 agonist ivuxolimab. Receptors originate from an adult with an advanced solid tumor such as melanoma, head and neck, liver or kidney cancer.

CDR3 sequence: CASSPRMDTEAFF. CDR3 in DNA: TGTGCCAGCAGTCCGAGAATGGACACTGAAGCTTTCTTT. This chain links TRBV11-2 with TRBJ1-1, with D unclear. V was trimmed by 6 bases and J by 3 bases, leaving 11 bases between them. Germline assignment: CDR1 SGHAT and CDR2 FQNNGV. CDR3 size: 13 residues.

This clone was picked up one time. In nucleotides, the CDR3 is TGTGCCAGCAGCTTGGGCTCCGGACCCTCGGACGTCCCCTATAATTCACCCCTCCACTTT. Its protein is CASSLGSGPSDVPYNSPLHF. The chain joins TRBV5-4 to TRBJ1-6, with D uncertain. Germline V lookup: CDR1 SGHNT, CDR2 YYREEE (reference sequence). This CDR3 contains 20 residues. V lost 0 bases and J 2 bases, leaving 21 bases between the germline ends.

V and J are TRBV6-5 and TRBJ1-5; D possibly corresponds to TRBD1 (5 bases). Looked up from germline, CDR1 is MNHEY and CDR2 is SVGAGI. V lost 6 bases and J 0 bases, leaving 12 bases between the germline ends. The CDR3 totals 15 residues. The chain's CDR3 is CASRTGHTSNQPQHF. For the CDR3, the DNA is TGTGCCAGCAGGACTGGACACACTAGCAATCAGCCCCAGCATTTT.

This clone has a single count. V and J are TRBV9 and TRBJ2-7, with 15 bases identical to TRBD2. The CDR3 runs to 15 residues. Germline V CDR1 and CDR2: SGDLS, YYNGEE. The V gene end was trimmed by 2 bases and the J gene end by 3 bases; junction bases not matched to a gene: 0. The CDR3 protein is CASSVGLAGGYEQYF. The CDR3 nucleotides read TGTGCCAGCAGCGTGGGACTAGCGGGGGGCTACGAGCAGTACTTC.

The chain couples TRBV10-2 to TRBJ2-1; D not certain. V shed 3 bases and J shed 6 bases, with 6 bases lying between them. This CDR3 spans 12 amino acids. CDR1 is WSHSY and CDR2 is SAAADI in the germline V gene. The CDR3 sequence: CASSDGANEQFF. The CDR3 coding sequence is TGCGCCAGCAGTGACGGCGCCAATGAGCAGTTCTTC.

The count of this clone is one. The rearrangement links TRBV30 to TRBJ1-5; 10 bases line up with TRBD1. The CDR3 has 18 residues. Germline V gene sequence: CDR1 GTSNPN, CDR2 SVGIG (reference sequence). Trimming at V came to 1 base and at J to 0 bases, leaving 9 bases not matched to a gene. The CDR3 nucleotides read TGTGCCTGGAGTGCCCGGGACAGGGGTCGAATTAGCAATCAGCCCCAGCATTTT. This translates into CAWSARDRGRISNQPQHF.

This clone has a single count. The chain links TRBV30 to TRBJ1-3; D might be TRBD1 (5 bases). CDR3 length: 14 amino acids. The V end lost 3 bases, the J end lost 5 bases, and 14 bases lay between the germline ends. Germline lookup yields CDR1 GTSNPN and CDR2 SVGIG (reference sequence). DNA for the CDR3: TGTGCCTGGAGGCTTGGGGGGTCTCGAAACACCATATATTTT. Protein product: CAWRLGGSRNTIYF.

The rearrangement uses TRBV2 and TRBJ2-3; tentatively, D is TRBD1 (5 bases). Deletions cut 3 bases from V and 2 bases from J, with 9 bases between. This CDR3 has 14 amino acids. Looked up from germline, CDR1 is SNHLY and CDR2 is FYNNEI. Written as DNA, the CDR3 is TGTGCCAGCAGTGATGGGGCCCTCACAGATACGCAGTATTTT. Translation gives CASSDGALTDTQYF. The full variable domain, in which reference TRBV2 and TRBJ2-3 provide the parts outside the CDR3, is EPEVTQTPSHQVTQMGQEVILRCVPISNHLYFYWYRQILGQKVEFLVSFYNNEISEKSEIFDDQFSVERPDGSNFTLKIRSTKLEDSAMYFCASSDGALTDTQYFGPGTRLTVL.

The chain joins TRBV10-1 to TRBJ1-1; unclear D gene. The CDR3 spans 13 residues. Germline values: CDR1 WNHNN, CDR2 SYGVQD (reference sequence). CDR3 sequence: CTTPRGNDTEAFF. As DNA, the CDR3 is TGCACCACCCCTCGTGGGAACGACACTGAAGCTTTCTTT.

The chain links TRBV14 to TRBJ1-6; unclear D gene. CDR1 and CDR2 (germline): SGHDN, FVKESK. The V gene lost 0 bases and the J gene lost 13 bases, with 13 bases spanning the gap. This CDR3 region has 14 residues. In DNA, the CDR3 is TGTGCCAGCAGCCAAGATCAGCCCCCTGCGCCCCTCCACTTT. Translating gives CASSQDQPPAPLHF.

This rearrangement joins TRBV7-2 to TRBJ2-1, with 11 bases that match TRBD2. CDR3 size: 15 residues. Germline V gene data show CDR1 as SGHTA and CDR2 as FQGNSA. Trimming cost V 5 bases and J 5 bases; bases outside gene matches: 5. The CDR3 sequence is CASSRPGLADNEQFF. For the CDR3, the DNA is TGTGCCAGCAGCCGGCCGGGACTAGCGGACAATGAGCAGTTCTTC. Based on the CDR3 plus reference TRBV7-2 and TRBJ2-1, the full variable domain is GAGVSQSPSNKVTEKGKDVELRCDPISGHTALYWYRQSLGQGLEFLIYFQGNSAPDKSGLPSDRFSAERTGGSVSTLTIQRTQQEDSAVYLCASSRPGLADNEQFFGPGTRLTVL.

The chain uses TRBV6-1 and TRBJ1-2; 7 bases align to TRBD1. The V segment lost 6 bases and the J segment 3 bases; nucleotides outside the gene matches: 7. Germline V gene data show CDR1 as MNHNS and CDR2 as SASEGT. The CDR3 runs 14 residues. The CDR3 coding sequence is TGTGCCAGCAGCCCCACAGGGGTCTACTATGGCTACACCTTC. Translation: CASSPTGVYYGYTF.

The chain employs TRBV11-3 and TRBJ2-2; possible D gene TRBD1, 5 bases. This CDR3 comprises 16 residues. Germline loops: CDR1 SGHNT, CDR2 YENEEA. V lost 0 bases and J 3 bases, leaving 11 bases between the germline ends. The CDR3 DNA is TGTGCCAGCAGCTTAGAATTCGGACACGACACCGGGGAGCTGTTTTTT. This codes for CASSLEFGHDTGELFF.

This chain uses TRBV28 with TRBJ1-2, with 7 bases aligning to TRBD1. The CDR3 length is 13 residues. Losses at the gene ends were 7 bases for V and 4 bases for J; bases not matched to a gene: 6. Germline CDR1 is MDHEN and CDR2 is SYDVKM. The CDR3 DNA reads TGTGCCAGCACCCCAGGGGGGCCCTATGGCTACACCTTC. Translated, it gives CASTPGGPYGYTF.

The V gene is TRBV21-1, the J gene TRBJ2-7; TRBD2, as called in the table, went unchecked against the DNA. TRBV21-1 represents a pseudogene. The CDR3 consists of 18 residues. The DNA of the CDR3 is TGTGCCAGCAGCCCCGGGACTAGCGGAACTTTTAGCTCCTACGAGCAGTACTTC. It codes for CASSPGTSGTFSSYEQYF.

The V call is TRBV6-5, the J call TRBJ1-3, with a weak D call TRBD1 (5 bases). The germline gives CDR1 MNHEY, CDR2 SVGAGI. This CDR3 is 15 amino acids long. V lost 6 bases, J lost 0 bases, and 12 bases lay in between. The CDR3, as DNA: TGTGCCAGCAGCCGGGACTCTAGCTCTGGAAACACCATATATTTT. It specifies CASSRDSSSGNTIYF.

This sequence joins TRBV7-9 and TRBJ2-2, with D uncertain. This CDR3 contains 14 residues. The germline gives CDR1 SEHNR, CDR2 FQNEAQ (reference sequence). V lost 1 base, J lost 6 bases, and 9 bases lay in between. CDR3 bases: TGTGCCAGCAGCTTAGAGTATAGAGCCGGGGAGCTGTTTTTT. Protein product: CASSLEYRAGELFF.